This TCR beta chain comes out of a study of T cells in Graves' hyperthyroidism and ophthalmopathy. The ends were cut back, 6 bases at V and 3 bases at J, with 15 bases in the middle. The CDR3 runs 14 residues. Per the germline V gene, CDR1 is MNHNS and CDR2 is SASEGT. Worth noting for this clonotype: Antigen unknown.

Amplified regions were TCR beta CDR3 sequences from RNA transcripts. A first-round RT-PCR of the TCR CDR3 used the HTBI primer set. TCRdb called the multiplex PCR reads again in MiXCR, with one record for every CDR3 protein. The sample has about 840,000 distinct CDR3 sequences, around 39% seen once. With a duration under 2 months, the hyperthyroidism was newly diagnosed in patients aged 18 to 65. Not enrolled were patients with uncontrolled infection, other autoimmune disease, pregnancy or lactation. General study findings and limits: Blood also held most thyroid clonotypes expanded beyond 0.001.

What was sequenced was blood. The TCR sequence derives from a man aged 18-30 years with Graves' hyperthyroidism. The V gene is TRBV6-1, the J gene TRBJ2-7; possible D gene TRBD1, 6 bases. Here the CDR3 DNA reads TGTGCCAGCAGCCGGGGACATGCGAGCTACGAGCAGTACTTC. Amino acids: CASSRGHASYEQYF.